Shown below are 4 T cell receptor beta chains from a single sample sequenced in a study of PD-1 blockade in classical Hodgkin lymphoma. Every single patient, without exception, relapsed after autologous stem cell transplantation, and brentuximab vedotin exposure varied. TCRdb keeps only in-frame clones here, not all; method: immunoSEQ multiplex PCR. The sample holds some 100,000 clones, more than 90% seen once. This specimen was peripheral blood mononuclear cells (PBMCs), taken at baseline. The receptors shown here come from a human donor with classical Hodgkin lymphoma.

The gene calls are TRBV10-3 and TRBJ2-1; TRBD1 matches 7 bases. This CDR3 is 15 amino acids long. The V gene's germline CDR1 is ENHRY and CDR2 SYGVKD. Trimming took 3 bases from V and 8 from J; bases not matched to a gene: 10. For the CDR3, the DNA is TGTGCCATCAGTGACCCGTACAGGGGTAAGGATGAGCAGTTCTTC. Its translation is CAISDPYRGKDEQFF.

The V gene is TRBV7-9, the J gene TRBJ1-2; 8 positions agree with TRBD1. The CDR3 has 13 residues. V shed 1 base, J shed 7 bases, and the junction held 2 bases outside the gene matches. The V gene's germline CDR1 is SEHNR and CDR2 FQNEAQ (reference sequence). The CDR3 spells CASSLGQGIGYTF. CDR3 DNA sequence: TGTGCCAGCAGCTTAGGACAGGGGATTGGCTACACCTTC.

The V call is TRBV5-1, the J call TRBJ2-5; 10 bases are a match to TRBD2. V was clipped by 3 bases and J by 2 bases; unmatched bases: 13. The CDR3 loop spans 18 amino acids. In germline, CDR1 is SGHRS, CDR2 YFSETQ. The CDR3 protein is CASSSPRGSGRGQETQYF. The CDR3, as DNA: TGCGCCAGCAGCTCGCCTAGGGGGAGCGGGAGGGGGCAAGAGACCCAGTACTTC.

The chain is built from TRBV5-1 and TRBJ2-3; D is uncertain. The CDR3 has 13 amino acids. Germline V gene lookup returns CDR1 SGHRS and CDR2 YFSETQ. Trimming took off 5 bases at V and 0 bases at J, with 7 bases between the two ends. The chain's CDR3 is CASRPKSTDTQYF. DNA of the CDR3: TGCGCCAGCAGACCTAAAAGCACAGATACGCAGTATTTT.